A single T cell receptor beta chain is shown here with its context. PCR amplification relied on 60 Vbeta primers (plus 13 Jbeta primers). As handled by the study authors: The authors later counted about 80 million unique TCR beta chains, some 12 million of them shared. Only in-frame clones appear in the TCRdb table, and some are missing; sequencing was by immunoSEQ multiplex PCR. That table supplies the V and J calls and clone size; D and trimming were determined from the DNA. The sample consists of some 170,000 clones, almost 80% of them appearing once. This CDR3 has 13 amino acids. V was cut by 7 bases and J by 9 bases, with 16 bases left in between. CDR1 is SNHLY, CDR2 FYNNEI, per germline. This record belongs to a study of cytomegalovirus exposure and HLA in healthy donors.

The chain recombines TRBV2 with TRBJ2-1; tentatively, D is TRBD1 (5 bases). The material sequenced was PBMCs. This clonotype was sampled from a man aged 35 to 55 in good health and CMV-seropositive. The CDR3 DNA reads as TGTGCCAGCACCGGTGGGGTAGACAGTGAGCAGTTCTTC. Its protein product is CASTGGVDSEQFF.